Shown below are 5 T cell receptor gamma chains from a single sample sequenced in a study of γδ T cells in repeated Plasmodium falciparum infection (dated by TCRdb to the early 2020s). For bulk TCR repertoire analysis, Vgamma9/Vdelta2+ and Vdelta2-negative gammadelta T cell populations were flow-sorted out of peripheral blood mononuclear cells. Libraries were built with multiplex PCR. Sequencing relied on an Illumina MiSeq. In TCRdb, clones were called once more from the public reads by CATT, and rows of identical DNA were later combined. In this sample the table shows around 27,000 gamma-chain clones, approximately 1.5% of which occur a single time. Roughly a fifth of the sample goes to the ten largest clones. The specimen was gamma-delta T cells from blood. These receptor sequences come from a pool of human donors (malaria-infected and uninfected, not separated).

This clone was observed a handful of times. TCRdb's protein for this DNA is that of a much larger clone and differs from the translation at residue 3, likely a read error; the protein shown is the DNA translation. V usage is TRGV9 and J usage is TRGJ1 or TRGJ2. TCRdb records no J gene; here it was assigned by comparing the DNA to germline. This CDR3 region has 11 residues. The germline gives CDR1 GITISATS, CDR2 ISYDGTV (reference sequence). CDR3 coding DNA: TGTGCCTCGTGGGGCCTCAATAAGAAACTCTTT. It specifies CASWGLNKKLF.

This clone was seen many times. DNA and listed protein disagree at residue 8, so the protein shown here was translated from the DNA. CDR3 amino acids: CATWDGRQKLF. CDR3 coding DNA: TGTGCCACCTGGGATGGGCGGCAGAAACTCTTT. V and J are TRGV4 and TRGJ1 or TRGJ2. The germline V gene encodes CDR1 EGSTGY and CDR2 YDSYTSSV. The junction had 4 bases not matched to a gene; V was cut back by 0 bases and J by 11 bases. The CDR3 covers 11 residues.

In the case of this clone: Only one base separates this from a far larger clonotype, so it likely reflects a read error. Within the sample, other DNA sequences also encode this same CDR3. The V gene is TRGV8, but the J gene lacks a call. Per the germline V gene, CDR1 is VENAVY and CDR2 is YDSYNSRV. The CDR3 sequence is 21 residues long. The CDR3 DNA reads TGTGCCACCTGGGATACCCGGCCCCAAGGTTCACCTTGTGAACCCTATTATAAGAAACTCTTC. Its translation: CATWDTRPQGSPCEPYYKKLF.

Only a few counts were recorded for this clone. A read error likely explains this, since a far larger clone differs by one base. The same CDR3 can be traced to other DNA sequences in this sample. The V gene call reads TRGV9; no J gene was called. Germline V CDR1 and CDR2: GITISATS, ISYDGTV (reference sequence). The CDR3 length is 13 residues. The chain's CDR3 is CALWEPLWYKKLF. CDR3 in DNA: TGTGCCTTGTGGGAGCCTTTGTGGTATAAGAAGCTCTTT.

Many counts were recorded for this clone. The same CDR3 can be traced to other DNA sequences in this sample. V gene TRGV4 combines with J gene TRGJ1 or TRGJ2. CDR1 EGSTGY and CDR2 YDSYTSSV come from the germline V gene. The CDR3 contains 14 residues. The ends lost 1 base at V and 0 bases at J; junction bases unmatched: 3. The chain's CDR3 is CATWDGLNYYKKLF. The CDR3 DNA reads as TGTGCCACCTGGGATGGTTTGAATTATTATAAGAAACTCTTT.